These T cell receptor beta chains were read from a single sample in a study of T cell responses to AZD1222 COVID-19 vaccine. The data were produced by immunoSEQ multiplex PCR, yet TCRdb's version contains in-frame clones alone and is incomplete. The sample has around 120,000 clones; about nine tenths are singletons. The sample here was peripheral blood, taken 28 days after the second AZD1222 dose. These receptors were taken from an adult who received the AZD1222 COVID-19 vaccine. Both conserved end residues are part of each CDR3. D genes are given only for firm matches. Clone sizes are given selectively: once, few, many, or a class where the clone is expanded.

V gene	D gene	J gene	clone size	CDR3 protein	CDR3 DNA
TRBV6-4	TRBD1	TRBJ2-1	NA	CASRLQGAGDEQFF	TGTGCCAGCAGACTACAGGGGGCGGGAGATGAGCAGTTCTTC
TRBV28	NA	TRBJ2-3	NA	CASSLGQKQYF	TGTGCCAGCAGTTTGGGGCAAAAGCAGTATTTT
TRBV18	NA	TRBJ2-1	NA	CASSPPSGSRNEQFF	TGTGCCAGCTCACCACCGTCCGGGTCTAGGAATGAGCAGTTCTTC
TRBV28	NA	TRBJ2-5	NA	CASIRAGETQYF	TGTGCCAGCATACGGGCCGGGGAGACCCAGTACTTC
TRBV4-2	NA	TRBJ1-5	NA	CASSQDSGRGSQPQHF	TGTGCCAGCAGCCAAGATTCGGGAAGGGGAAGTCAGCCCCAGCATTTT
TRBV27	TRBD1	TRBJ1-6	once	CASSLIRTGRNSPLHF	TGTGCCAGCAGCCTTATCCGGACAGGGAGAAATTCACCCCTCCACTTT
TRBV19	NA	TRBJ2-3	NA	CASSSRGSTDTQYF	TGTGCCAGTAGTAGTCGCGGCAGCACAGATACGCAGTATTTT
TRBV2	NA	TRBJ1-2	NA	CASSEGMVLGYTF	TGTGCCAGCAGTGAAGGGATGGTCTTGGGCTACACCTTC
TRBV28	NA	TRBJ1-1	NA	CASSPPRRGGEAFF	TGTGCCAGCAGTCCCCCGCGTAGGGGTGGTGAAGCTTTCTTT
TRBV7-2	NA	TRBJ2-3	NA	CASSSQGTDTQYF	TGTGCCAGCAGCTCACAGGGCACAGATACGCAGTATTTT
TRBV20-1	NA	TRBJ2-3	NA	CSAWGVDTQYF	TGCAGTGCTTGGGGGGTAGATACGCAGTATTTT
TRBV6-5	TRBD1	TRBJ1-5	NA	CASSRAGTGNQPQHF	TGTGCCAGCAGCCGCGCCGGGACAGGGAATCAGCCCCAGCATTTT
TRBV5-5	TRBD1	TRBJ1-4	NA	CASSHGEGAELKKLFF	TGTGCCAGCAGCCACGGGGAGGGGGCTGAATTGAAAAAACTGTTTTTT
TRBV5-5	NA	TRBJ2-7	NA	CASSFTGPYEQYF	TGTGCCAGCAGCTTCACAGGGCCCTACGAGCAGTACTTC
TRBV5-4	TRBD1	TRBJ1-2	NA	CASSLGGTGDGYTF	TGTGCCAGCAGCTTGGGGGGGACAGGGGACGGCTACACCTTC
TRBV6-5	NA	TRBJ2-7	NA	CASTPRGRSYEQYF	TGTGCCAGCACTCCGCGGGGACGTTCCTACGAGCAGTACTTC
TRBV6-5	NA	TRBJ2-7	NA	CASSQAATYEQYF	TGTGCCAGCAGTCAGGCAGCTACCTACGAGCAGTACTTC